Described below is a single T cell receptor beta chain sequence and its context. The source of the sample is a study of T-cell reconstitution after alpha-beta-depleted transplantation in children. It was with unique molecular identifiers that the TCRbeta library was prepared. TCRdb re-derived calls from the PCR reads in MiXCR, one entry per CDR3 protein. Altogether some 340,000 distinct CDR3 sequences are present, under 13% being singletons, with the ten largest covering 2% to 3%. With 3 bases clipped from V and 4 bases from J, the junction kept 7 bases outside the gene matches. Germline CDR1 reads MGHRA; CDR2 reads YSYEKL. The CDR3 covers 15 residues.

This TCR was sampled from a human donor who donated a stem cell graft to a child with acute lymphoblastic leukemia. The chain joins TRBV4-1 to TRBJ2-7; the match to TRBD2 covers 9 bases. This specimen consisted of PBMCs from the stem cell graft donor, obtained from the stem cell graft. Written as DNA, the CDR3 is TGCGCCAGCAGCCAGTTAGCGGGAGTTTTGTACGAGCAGTACTTC. Translated: CASSQLAGVLYEQYF.